Presented here are 10 T cell receptor beta chains from one specimen sequenced in a study of technical replicates of blood from a handful of donors. Measured with immunoSEQ multiplex PCR; TCRdb has only the in-frame clones, and not every one. This table holds about 62,000 clones, more than 75% found once. The sequencing sample was made of PBMCs. The receptors originated from a human donor in good health. Some clones in this sample may be carry-over from other donors' samples.

The chain combines TRBV9 with TRBJ2-7, with a possible D match to TRBD2 (5 bases). V shed 4 bases and J shed 7 bases, with 12 bases lying between them. The germline gives CDR1 SGDLS, CDR2 YYNGEE. This CDR3 contains 12 residues. As DNA, the CDR3 is TGTGCCAGCAGCCTGACGGGAAATGAGCAGTACTTC. This sequence encodes CASSLTGNEQYF.

V gene TRBV28 combines with J gene TRBJ2-4, with D perhaps TRBD2 (5 bases). Trimming pared 4 bases from V and 3 bases from J, leaving 16 bases between. The germline gives CDR1 MDHEN, CDR2 SYDVKM. This CDR3 spans 16 amino acids. CDR3 sequence reads: CASSSPSPGDKNIQYF. Written as DNA, the CDR3 is TGTGCCAGCAGTTCCCCATCCCCCGGGGACAAAAACATTCAGTACTTC.

This clone was found a few times. V and J are TRBV29-1 and TRBJ2-1, with a weak D call TRBD2 (6 bases). In germline, CDR1 is SQVTM, CDR2 ANQGSEA. There are 11 residues in the CDR3. Trimming removed 3 bases from V and 13 bases from J, with 13 bases in between. The CDR3 DNA sequence: TGCAGCGTTGAGCTAGCGCTAGTCCAGTTCTTC. This codes for CSVELALVQFF.

This clone was seen just once. The chain joins TRBV5-1 to TRBJ1-6; 8 bases are a match to TRBD1. Per the germline V gene, CDR1 is SGHRS and CDR2 is YFSETQ. With V trimmed by 1 base and J by 8 bases, 5 bases remained unmatched. CDR3 length: 15 amino acids. The CDR3 loop is CASSLQGASDSPLHF. The CDR3 nucleotides read TGCGCCAGCAGCTTGCAGGGGGCGAGCGATTCACCCCTCCACTTT.

The chain joins TRBV9 to TRBJ1-2; D may be TRBD1 (5 bases). The length of the CDR3 is 13 residues. V lost 7 bases and J lost 13, with 23 bases in between. The germline V gene has CDR1 SGDLS and CDR2 YYNGEE. CDR3 loop: CASERSGDEAVTF. CDR3 nucleotide sequence: TGTGCCAGCGAAAGGTCGGGGGACGAGGCGGTCACCTTC.

In this sample, this clone turned up a few times. The chain has TRBV4-2 and TRBJ1-6; TRBD1 is a possible D gene (6 bases). Germline values: CDR1 LGHNA, CDR2 YNFKEQ. V lost 2 bases, J lost 13 bases, and 15 bases lay in between. This CDR3 is built from 14 residues. The CDR3 DNA reads TGTGCCAGCAGCCAACGGGACACCGCTTATCCCCTCCACTTT. Its protein product is CASSQRDTAYPLHF.

This chain uses TRBV5-1 with TRBJ2-3; 11 nucleotides align to TRBD2. The junction had 6 bases not matched to a gene; V was cut back by 4 bases and J by 2 bases. Germline values: CDR1 SGHRS, CDR2 YFSETQ. The CDR3 covers 16 residues. The CDR3 region has the DNA TGCGCCAGCAGCAGACTAGCGGGGTCCGTCACAGATACGCAGTATTTT. It yields the protein CASSRLAGSVTDTQYF. Full variable domain (remainder filled in from reference TRBV5-1 and TRBJ2-3): KAGVTQTPRYLIKTRGQQVTLSCSPISGHRSVSWYQQTPGQGLQFLFEYFSETQRNKGNFPGRFSGRQFSNSRSEMNVSTLELGDSALYLCASSRLAGSVTDTQYFGPGTRLTVL.

The J gene is TRBJ1-2, the V gene TRBV30; the match to TRBD1 covers 7 bases. Germline V gives CDR1 GTSNPN, CDR2 SVGIG (reference sequence). The CDR3 runs 15 residues. Trimming removed 5 bases from V and 1 base from J; junction bases left unmatched: 10. The CDR3 reads CAWSRDSSLNYGYTF. The CDR3 DNA sequence: TGTGCCTGGTCCCGGGACAGTTCCCTTAACTATGGCTACACCTTC.

This chain uses TRBV7-2 with TRBJ1-5; 7 bases line up with TRBD1. The length of the CDR3 is 15 residues. Trimming cost V 1 base and J 7 bases; bases outside gene matches: 7. CDR1 and CDR2 (germline): SGHTA, FQGNSA. CDR3 bases: TGTGCCAGCAGCTTAGACGGGACAGCTGGCCAGCCCCAGCATTTT. This gives the protein CASSLDGTAGQPQHF.

The chain has TRBV7-2 and TRBJ2-3; 9 positions agree with TRBD2. Losses at the gene ends were 8 bases for V and 2 bases for J; bases not matched to a gene: 8. The CDR3 contains 15 residues. Germline CDR1 reads SGHTA; CDR2 reads FQGNSA. The CDR3, as DNA: TGTGCCAGCCAACTCCGACTAGCGGTCACAGATACGCAGTATTTT. Its translation is CASQLRLAVTDTQYF. The variable domain in full, completed from reference TRBV7-2 and TRBJ2-3, reads GAGVSQSPSNKVTEKGKDVELRCDPISGHTALYWYRQSLGQGLEFLIYFQGNSAPDKSGLPSDRFSAERTGGSVSTLTIQRTQQEDSAVYLCASQLRLAVTDTQYFGPGTRLTVL.